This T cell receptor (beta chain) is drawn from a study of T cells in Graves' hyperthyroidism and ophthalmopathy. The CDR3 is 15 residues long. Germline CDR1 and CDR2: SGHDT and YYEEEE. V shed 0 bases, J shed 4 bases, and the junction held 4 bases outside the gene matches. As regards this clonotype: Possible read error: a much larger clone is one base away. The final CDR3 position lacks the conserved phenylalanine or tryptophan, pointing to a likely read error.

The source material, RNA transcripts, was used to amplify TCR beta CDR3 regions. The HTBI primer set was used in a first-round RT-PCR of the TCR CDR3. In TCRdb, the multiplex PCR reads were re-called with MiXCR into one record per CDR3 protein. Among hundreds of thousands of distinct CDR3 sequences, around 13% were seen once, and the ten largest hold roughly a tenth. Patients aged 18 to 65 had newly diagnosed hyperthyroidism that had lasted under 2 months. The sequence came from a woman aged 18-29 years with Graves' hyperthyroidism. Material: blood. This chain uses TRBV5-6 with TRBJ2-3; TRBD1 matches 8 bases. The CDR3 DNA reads TGTGCCAGCAGCTTGGGGACAGGGAATCCAGATACGCAGTATCTT. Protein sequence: CASSLGTGNPDTQYL.